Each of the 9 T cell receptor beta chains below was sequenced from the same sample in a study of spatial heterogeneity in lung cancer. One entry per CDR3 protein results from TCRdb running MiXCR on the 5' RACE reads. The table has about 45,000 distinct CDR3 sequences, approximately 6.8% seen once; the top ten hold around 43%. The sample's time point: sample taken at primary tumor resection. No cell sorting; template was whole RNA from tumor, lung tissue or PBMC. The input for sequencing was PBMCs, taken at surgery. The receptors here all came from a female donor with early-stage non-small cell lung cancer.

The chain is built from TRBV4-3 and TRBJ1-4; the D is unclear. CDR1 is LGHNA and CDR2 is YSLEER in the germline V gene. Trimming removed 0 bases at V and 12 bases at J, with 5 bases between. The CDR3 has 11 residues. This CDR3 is CASSQDGELFF. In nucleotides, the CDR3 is TGCGCCAGCAGCCAAGACGGGGAACTGTTTTTT.

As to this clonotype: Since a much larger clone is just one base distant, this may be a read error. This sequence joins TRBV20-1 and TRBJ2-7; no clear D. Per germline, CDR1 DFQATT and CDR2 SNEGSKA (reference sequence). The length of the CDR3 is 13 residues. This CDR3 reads CCAFGPIAAEQYF. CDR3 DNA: TGCTGTGCCTTCGGCCCGATCGCTGCCGAGCAGTACTTC.

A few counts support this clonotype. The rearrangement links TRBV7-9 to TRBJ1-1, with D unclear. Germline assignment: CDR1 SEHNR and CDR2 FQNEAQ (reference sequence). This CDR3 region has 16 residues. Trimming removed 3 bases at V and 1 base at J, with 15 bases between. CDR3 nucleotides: TGTGCCAGCAGCTTCCTGGTCAGAGTTTCGAACACTGAAGCTTTCTTT. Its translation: CASSFLVRVSNTEAFF.

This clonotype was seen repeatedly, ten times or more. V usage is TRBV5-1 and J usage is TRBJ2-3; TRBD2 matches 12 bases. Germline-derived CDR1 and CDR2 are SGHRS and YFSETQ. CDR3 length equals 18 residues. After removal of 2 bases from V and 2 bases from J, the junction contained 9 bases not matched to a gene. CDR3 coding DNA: TGCGCCAGCAGCTTTGGTGGTCTAGCGGGGGGGACCACAGATACGCAGTATTTT. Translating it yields CASSFGGLAGGTTDTQYF.

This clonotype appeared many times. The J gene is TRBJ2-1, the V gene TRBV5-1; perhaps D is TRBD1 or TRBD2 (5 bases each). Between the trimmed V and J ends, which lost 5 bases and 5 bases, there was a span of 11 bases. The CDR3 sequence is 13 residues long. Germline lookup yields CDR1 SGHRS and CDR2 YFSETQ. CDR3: CASSLGTDNEQFF. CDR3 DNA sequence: TGCGCCAGCAGTCTGGGGACGGACAATGAGCAGTTCTTC.

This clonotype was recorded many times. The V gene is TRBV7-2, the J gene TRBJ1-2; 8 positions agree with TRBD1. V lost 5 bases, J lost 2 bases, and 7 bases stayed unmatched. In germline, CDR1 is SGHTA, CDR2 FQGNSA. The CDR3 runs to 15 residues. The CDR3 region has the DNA TGTGCCAGCAGCCCCCGACAGGGGTCAAACTATGGCTACACCTTC. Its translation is CASSPRQGSNYGYTF.

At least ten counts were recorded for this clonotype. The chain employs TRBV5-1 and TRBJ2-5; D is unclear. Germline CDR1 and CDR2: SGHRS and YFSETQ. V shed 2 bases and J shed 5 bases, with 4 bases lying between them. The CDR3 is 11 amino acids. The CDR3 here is CASSFFETQYF. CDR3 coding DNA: TGCGCCAGCAGCTTTTTCGAGACCCAGTACTTC.

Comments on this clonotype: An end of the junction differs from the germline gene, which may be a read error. The CDR3: CSVEAPDYFIF. For the CDR3, the DNA is TGCAGCGTTGAAGCCCCGGACTACTTCATCTTC. This chain joins TRBV29-1 and TRBJ2-1, with D possibly being TRBD2 (6 bases). CDR1 SQVTM and CDR2 ANQGSEA come from the germline V gene. The CDR3 consists of 11 residues.

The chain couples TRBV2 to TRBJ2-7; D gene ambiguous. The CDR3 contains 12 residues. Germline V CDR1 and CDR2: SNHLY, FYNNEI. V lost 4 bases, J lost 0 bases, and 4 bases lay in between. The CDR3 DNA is TGTGCCAGCAGTGGCAACTCCTACGAGCAGTACTTC. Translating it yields CASSGNSYEQYF.